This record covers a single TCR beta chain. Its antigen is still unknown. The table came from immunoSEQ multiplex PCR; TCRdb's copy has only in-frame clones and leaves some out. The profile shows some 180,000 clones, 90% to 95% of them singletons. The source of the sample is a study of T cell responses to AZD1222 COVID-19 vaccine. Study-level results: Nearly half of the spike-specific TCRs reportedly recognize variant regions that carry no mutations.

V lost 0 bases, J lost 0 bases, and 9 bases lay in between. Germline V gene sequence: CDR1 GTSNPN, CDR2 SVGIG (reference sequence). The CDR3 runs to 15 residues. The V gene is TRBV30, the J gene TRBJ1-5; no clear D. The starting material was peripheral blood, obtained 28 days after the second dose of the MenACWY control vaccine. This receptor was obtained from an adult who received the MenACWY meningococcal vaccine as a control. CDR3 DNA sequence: TGTGCCTGGAGTGTACGTCGGAATAGCAATCAGCCCCAGCATTTT. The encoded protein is CAWSVRRNSNQPQHF.